This is a list of T cell receptor beta chains from one sample in a study of cytomegalovirus exposure and HLA in healthy donors. Using immunoSEQ multiplex PCR, the repertoire was profiled, and TCRdb retains in-frame clones only, with some absent. This sample has fewer than 250,000 clones, with roughly 82% found just once. Material for sequencing was PBMCs. These receptors all stem from a man between 40 and 49 years old in good health and CMV-seropositive. The CDR3 runs from the conserved cysteine through the conserved F or W. The D gene is left open where the match is weak. Clone size is shown for a subset of rows, as once, few, many or a class of expanded clone.

TRBJ2-7 17 NA NA TRBV7-9 TGTGCCAGCAGCTTAGTTAACGGCGGGATGGCCTCCTACGAGCAGTACTTC CASSLVNGGMASYEQYF
TRBJ1-5 16 NA NA TRBV11-2 TGTGCCAGCAGCTTAGGGGCGTCCTATAGCAATCAGCCCCAGCATTTT CASSLGASYSNQPQHF
TRBJ2-5 15 once TRBD2 TRBV15 TGTGCCACCAGCAGAGGCGGGAGGGACCAAGAGACCCAGTACTTC CATSRGGRDQETQYF
TRBJ1-1 13 NA NA TRBV6-5 TGTGCCAGCAGTTCCCCCCGTCTGACTGAAGCTTTCTTT CASSSPRLTEAFF
TRBJ1-2 12 once NA TRBV29-1 TGCAGCGTTGAGGGGGCGGTCTATGGCTACACCTTC CSVEGAVYGYTF
TRBJ1-5 15 NA NA TRBV27 TGTGCCAGCAGCCAGCTTGTTGGGGGGAATCAGCCCCAGCATTTT CASSQLVGGNQPQHF
TRBJ1-3 16 once TRBD1 TRBV9 TGTGCCAGCAGCGTAGGTGGACAGGGCTCTGGAAACACCATATATTTT CASSVGGQGSGNTIYF
TRBJ2-5 14 once TRBD2 TRBV12-5 TGTGCTAGTGGTTTGAGCGGGAGAGGAGAGACCCAGTACTTC CASGLSGRGETQYF
TRBJ1-3 14 NA NA TRBV19 TGTGCCAGTAGTATATTCGGGGGGGGAAACACCATATATTTT CASSIFGGGNTIYF
TRBJ2-3 17 NA NA TRBV4-1 TGCGCCAGCAGCCAAGGTTGGGGGCGGGAGTTCTCGGATACGCAGTATTTT CASSQGWGREFSDTQYF
TRBJ1-5 14 NA NA TRBV18 TGTGCCAGCTCACCAGGGCAACAGGGAGGGGCCCAGCATTTT CASSPGQQGGAQHF
TRBJ1-1 14 NA TRBD1 TRBV19 TGTGCCAGTAGCCCGGGACAGGGAATCACTGAAGCTTTCTTT CASSPGQGITEAFF
TRBJ2-2 15 NA TRBD1 TRBV7-9 TGTGCCAGCAGCTTTGGACAGGGTGCCACCGGGGAGCTGTTTTTT CASSFGQGATGELFF
TRBJ2-5 13 NA NA TRBV5-1 TGCGCCAGCAGCTTGAATTATCAAGAGACCCAGTACTTC CASSLNYQETQYF
TRBJ2-1 12 NA NA TRBV5-1 TGCGCCAGCAGCTTGGGGGAGGATGAGCAGTTCTTC CASSLGEDEQFF
TRBJ2-1 17 NA NA TRBV4-2 TGTGCCAGCAGCCCACCAGGGGGGTTTACTAGCCCCAATGAGCAGTTCTTC CASSPPGGFTSPNEQFF
TRBJ2-4 17 NA TRBD2 TRBV9 TGTGCCAGCAGCGTAGGCTGGGAGGGAACGGCCAAAAACATTCAGTACTTC CASSVGWEGTAKNIQYF
TRBJ2-4 16 NA TRBD1 TRBV5-1 TGCGCCAGCAGCCCAACGGACAGGGGATCAAAAAACATTCAGTACTTC CASSPTDRGSKNIQYF
TRBJ2-2 16 once TRBD2 TRBV6-5 TGTGCCAGCAGTTACGTAGCGGGAGGGCCCGCCGGGGAGCTGTTTTTT CASSYVAGGPAGELFF
TRBJ2-2 15 NA NA TRBV30 TGTGCCTGGAGGGACAGTCCTGCGAACACCGGGGAGCTGTTTTTT CAWRDSPANTGELFF